A single sample gave rise to the 31 T cell receptor beta chains below, sequenced in a study of Ad26.COV2.S vaccination and SARS-CoV-2 variants. Method: immunoSEQ multiplex PCR; TCRdb's copy keeps in-frame clones and lacks some. The table lists roughly 350,000 clones, approximately 86% of them singletons, with roughly 10% in the top ten. As to treatment: roughly 19 received Ad26.COV2.S at low or high dose, single or two shots; about 5 received placebo; per-sample allocation not given. The samples date from day 63 after the first vaccine or placebo injection. Specimen: peripheral blood, collected in a trial of Ad26.COV2.S vaccine versus placebo. Source of these receptors: a person aged 18 to 59 who received the Ad26.COV2.S COVID-19 vaccine or a placebo.

The chain couples TRBV28 to TRBJ2-1; 9 bases map to TRBD2. The germline V gene encodes CDR1 MDHEN and CDR2 SYDVKM. With 3 bases clipped from V and 10 bases from J, the junction kept 10 bases outside the gene matches. This CDR3 region has 15 residues. DNA for the CDR3: TGTGCCAGCAGTTTTGTGGAGCGGGGGGCACGGGAGCAGTTCTTC. Translated, it gives CASSFVERGAREQFF.

The chain couples TRBV11-3 to TRBJ2-1; D may be TRBD1 (5 bases). Germline loops: CDR1 SGHNT, CDR2 YENEEA. CDR3 size: 14 residues. Trimming removed 1 base from V and 5 bases from J, with 9 bases in between. CDR3 loop: CASSLGQLDNEQFF. In nucleotides, the CDR3 is TGTGCCAGCAGCTTAGGACAGTTAGACAATGAGCAGTTCTTC. Full variable domain (remainder filled in from reference TRBV11-3 and TRBJ2-1): EAGVVQSPRYKIIEKKQPVAFWCNPISGHNTLYWYLQNLGQGPELLIRYENEEAVDDSQLPKDRFSAERLKGVDSTLKIQPAELGDSAVYLCASSLGQLDNEQFFGPGTRLTVL.

The chain combines TRBV5-1 with TRBJ1-6; 9 nucleotides align to TRBD1. CDR3 length: 14 residues. Germline CDR1 SGHRS, CDR2 YFSETQ. The J segment lost 7 bases and the V segment lost 3 bases, leaving 2 bases of the junction unmatched. The CDR3 nucleotides read TGCGCCAGCAGCTGGGACAGGGAAAATTCACCCCTCCACTTT. This gives the protein CASSWDRENSPLHF.

This clone was seen only once. The chain carries TRBV6-5 and TRBJ1-5, with a tentative D call TRBD1 (6 bases). V shed 6 bases and J shed 2 bases, with 14 bases lying between them. CDR1 and CDR2 (germline): MNHEY, SVGAGI. The CDR3 runs to 15 residues. The CDR3 DNA is TGTGCCAGCAGACTACAGGGAGTCGGCAATCAGCCCCAGCATTTT. Translating it yields CASRLQGVGNQPQHF.

The genes are TRBV27 and TRBJ2-1; D possibly matches TRBD1 or TRBD2 (5 bases each). Germline CDR1 MNHEY, CDR2 SMNVEV (reference sequence). The CDR3 contains 16 residues. V shed 5 bases and J shed 3 bases, with 17 bases lying between them. CDR3 DNA: TGTGCCAGCAGTCCCGGTGGGGGAAATTACTACAATGAGCAGTTCTTC. Encoded protein: CASSPGGGNYYNEQFF.

The V and J genes are TRBV25-1 and TRBJ1-4; D uncertain. This CDR3 region has 13 residues. V lost 4 bases to trimming and J lost 7 bases, with 10 bases between them. The germline gives CDR1 MGHDK, CDR2 SYGVNS. As DNA, the CDR3 is TGTGCCAGCAGTGTTCAGCTATTTGAAAAACTGTTTTTT. As protein: CASSVQLFEKLFF. The whole variable domain, filled in from reference TRBV25-1 and TRBJ1-4, reads EADIYQTPRYLVIGTGKKITLECSQTMGHDKMYWYQQDPGMELHLIHYSYGVNSTEKGDLSSESTVSRIRTEHFPLTLESARPSHTSQYLCASSVQLFEKLFFGSGTQLSVL.

The chain is built from TRBV2 and TRBJ1-3; D is perhaps TRBD1 (5 bases). The CDR3 length is 13 residues. Germline V gene lookup returns CDR1 SNHLY and CDR2 FYNNEI. The V and J ends lost 2 bases and 7 bases respectively, with 9 bases between them. The CDR3, as DNA: TGTGCCAGCAGTGAAAGCTGGGGGAACACCATATATTTT. Residues: CASSESWGNTIYF. The full variable domain, its missing parts supplied by reference TRBV2 and TRBJ1-3, is EPEVTQTPSHQVTQMGQEVILRCVPISNHLYFYWYRQILGQKVEFLVSFYNNEISEKSEIFDDQFSVERPDGSNFTLKIRSTKLEDSAMYFCASSESWGNTIYFGEGSWLTVV.

This chain joins TRBV2 and TRBJ2-7, with 8 bases identical to TRBD1. Per germline, CDR1 SNHLY and CDR2 FYNNEI. The CDR3 runs to 14 residues. V was clipped by 3 bases and J by 6 bases; unmatched bases: 7. The CDR3: CASSDVFTGGEQYF. The DNA of the CDR3 is TGTGCCAGCAGTGATGTTTTTACAGGGGGCGAGCAGTACTTC.

The chain joins TRBV2 to TRBJ1-6, with D maybe TRBD1 (5 bases). This CDR3 has 16 amino acids. The V and J ends lost 4 bases and 0 bases respectively, with 10 bases between them. Germline V lookup: CDR1 SNHLY, CDR2 FYNNEI. CDR3 coding DNA: TGTGCCAGCAGTGCCAGGGCCATCTCCTATAATTCACCCCTCCACTTT. This encodes CASSARAISYNSPLHF.

The count of this clone is one. V and J are TRBV7-9 and TRBJ2-5, with TRBD2 as a possible D gene (5 bases). The germline gives CDR1 SEHNR, CDR2 FQNEAQ (reference sequence). Trimming took 1 base from V and 4 from J, leaving 7 bases between them. This CDR3 has 13 amino acids. The CDR3 sequence is CASSLGAGETQYF. CDR3 bases: TGTGCCAGCAGCTTAGGTGCGGGAGAGACCCAGTACTTC.

This chain uses TRBV18 with TRBJ1-4; D remains unclear. CDR1 is KGHSH, CDR2 LQKENI, per germline. This CDR3 region has 16 residues. The V and J ends lost 3 bases and 7 bases respectively, with 18 bases between them. This CDR3 is CASSPPGQKTGEKLFF. The CDR3 DNA reads as TGTGCCAGCTCACCCCCCGGCCAGAAGACCGGTGAAAAACTGTTTTTT.

Points on this clone: The sample has other DNA sequences that encode this CDR3 too. The chain uses TRBV7-6 and TRBJ1-6; 8 bases fit TRBD1. J gave up 7 bases and V 4 bases, and 3 bases lay outside the gene matches. CDR1 and CDR2 from the germline V gene are SGHVS and FNYEAQ. The CDR3 spans 14 residues. CDR3 sequence (DNA): TGTGCCAGCAGCTCTGGACAGGGCAATTCACCCCTCCACTTT. This gives the protein CASSSGQGNSPLHF.

The CDR3 here is CASSVASGRASEQYF. CDR3 coding DNA: TGTGCCAGCAGCGTAGCTAGCGGGAGGGCCTCCGAGCAGTACTTC. The chain uses TRBV9 and TRBJ2-7; 12 bases agree with TRBD2. The CDR3 contains 15 residues. V lost 0 bases and J lost 6; bases outside the gene matches: 4. Germline V gene sequence: CDR1 SGDLS, CDR2 YYNGEE.

The gene calls are TRBV3-1 (or the pseudogene TRBV3-2) and TRBJ1-2; tentative D call: TRBD1 (5 bases). V dropped 3 bases and J dropped 6 bases, with 17 bases sitting between them. Germline lookup yields CDR1 LGHDT and CDR2 YNNKEL (reference sequence). The CDR3 consists of 15 residues. In nucleotides, the CDR3 is TGTGCCAGCAGCCAGGTAGTAAGAGGGGCCGATGGCTACACCTTC. It yields the protein CASSQVVRGADGYTF.

This chain connects TRBV6-5 to TRBJ2-1, with TRBD1 matching 9 bases. The CDR3 totals 15 residues. The V gene end was trimmed by 1 base and the J gene end by 7 bases; junction bases not matched to a gene: 5. Looked up from germline, CDR1 is MNHEY and CDR2 is SVGAGI. CDR3 DNA: TGTGCCAGCAGTTACTGGGGACAGGGATTGAATGAGCAGTTCTTC. As protein: CASSYWGQGLNEQFF.

This clone was observed a handful of times. The gene calls are TRBV6-2 or TRBV6-3 and TRBJ1-5; D is unclear. The CDR3 sequence is 13 residues long. Trimming left V 4 bases short and J 3 bases short, with 7 bases between. Germline lookup yields CDR1 MNHEY and CDR2 SVGEGT. CDR3 region: CASSLDLNQPQHF. CDR3 in DNA: TGTGCCAGCAGTTTAGATCTCAATCAGCCCCAGCATTTT.

The CDR3 DNA sequence: TGTGCCAGTGCGAGGGGCTCCTACAATGAGCAGTTCTTC. It specifies CASARGSYNEQFF. The rearrangement joins TRBV27 to TRBJ2-1; either TRBD1 or TRBD2 may supply D (5 bases each). V was cut by 9 bases and J by 0 bases, with 9 bases left in between. This CDR3 has 13 amino acids. Germline CDR1 and CDR2: MNHEY and SMNVEV (reference sequence).

Notes on this clone: A junction end diverges from the germline sequence, so it may reflect a read error. The V gene is TRBV5-5, the J gene TRBJ2-1, with D tentatively TRBD2 (6 bases). The CDR3 covers 17 residues. Germline V gene data show CDR1 as SGHKS and CDR2 as YYEKEE (reference sequence). The CDR3, as DNA: TGTGCCAGCAGCTTGGCAGTATTCGGGGGACCGTACAATAAGCAGTTCTTC. The encoded protein is CASSLAVFGGPYNKQFF.

V gene TRBV10-3 combines with J gene TRBJ2-5; D might be TRBD1 (7 bases). CDR3 length: 16 residues. V gave up 3 bases and J gave up 2 bases, with 16 bases separating them. Germline CDR1 reads ENHRY; CDR2 reads SYGVKD. CDR3 amino acids: CAISDETGRLQETQYF. The CDR3 DNA reads TGTGCCATCAGTGATGAGACAGGGAGGCTTCAAGAGACCCAGTACTTC.

The gene calls are TRBV5-6 and TRBJ1-2, with 9 bases aligning to TRBD1. With 4 bases clipped from V and 4 bases from J, the junction kept 8 bases outside the gene matches. The CDR3 is 15 amino acids. CDR1 and CDR2 (germline): SGHDT, YYEEEE. This CDR3 is CASSLGTGSIYGYTF. The CDR3 DNA is TGTGCCAGCAGCCTCGGGACAGGGAGTATCTATGGCTACACCTTC.

The chain uses TRBV27 and TRBJ2-3; D uncertain. The V end was cut by 3 bases, the J end by 2 bases, with 6 bases between. The CDR3 loop spans 13 amino acids. CDR1 is MNHEY and CDR2 is SMNVEV in the germline V gene (reference sequence). The DNA for the CDR3 is TGTGCCAGCAGTTTTAGGGCCACAGATACGCAGTATTTT. This translates into CASSFRATDTQYF.

The CDR3 DNA sequence: TGTGCCAGCAGCCCTACAGGTGGGATAGGCACCGGGGAGCTGTTTTTT. Protein product: CASSPTGGIGTGELFF. The chain recombines TRBV5-4 with TRBJ2-2, with D possibly matching TRBD1 (5 bases). Trimming stripped 4 bases from V and 4 bases from J, with 17 bases between. CDR1 and CDR2 from the germline V gene are SGHNT and YYREEE (reference sequence). The length of the CDR3 is 16 residues.

This chain connects TRBV27 to TRBJ2-4, with TRBD1 as a possible D gene (6 bases). Trimming pared 8 bases from V and 5 bases from J, leaving 19 bases between. Germline loops: CDR1 MNHEY, CDR2 SMNVEV (reference sequence). The CDR3 length is 15 residues. The CDR3 nucleotides are TGTGCCAGCGGCCCCCAGGGGTTCAACCAAAACATTCAGTACTTC. As protein: CASGPQGFNQNIQYF.

The genes are TRBV2 and TRBJ1-2; no firm D call. The CDR3 is 13 amino acids. The V and J ends lost 1 base and 5 bases respectively, with 8 bases between them. Germline values: CDR1 SNHLY, CDR2 FYNNEI. The chain's CDR3 is CASSEGREYGYTF. In DNA form, the CDR3 reads TGTGCCAGCAGTGAAGGACGGGAATATGGCTACACCTTC. The variable domain in full, completed from reference TRBV2 and TRBJ1-2, reads EPEVTQTPSHQVTQMGQEVILRCVPISNHLYFYWYRQILGQKVEFLVSFYNNEISEKSEIFDDQFSVERPDGSNFTLKIRSTKLEDSAMYFCASSEGREYGYTFGSGTRLTVV.

This sequence joins TRBV6-2 or TRBV6-3 and TRBJ1-2; weak D call: TRBD1 (5 bases). CDR3 length equals 12 residues. Per germline, CDR1 MNHEY and CDR2 SVGEGT. Deletions cut 5 bases from V and 6 bases from J, with 10 bases between. CDR3 sequence (DNA): TGTGCCAGCAGTGGGACGGCGAATGGCTACACCTTC. This translates into CASSGTANGYTF.

The chain employs TRBV7-2 and TRBJ1-1; D gene uncertain. V gave up 0 bases and J gave up 5 bases, with 1 base separating them. The CDR3 runs 11 residues. The V gene's germline CDR1 is SGHTA and CDR2 FQGNSA. CDR3 coding DNA: TGTGCCAGCAGCTTAGCGACTGAAGCTTTCTTT. This gives the protein CASSLATEAFF.

The rearrangement joins TRBV27 to TRBJ1-5, with D unresolved. Trimming removed 1 base at V and 3 bases at J, with 1 base between. Per the germline V gene, CDR1 is MNHEY and CDR2 is SMNVEV (reference sequence). The CDR3 length is 12 residues. This CDR3 reads CASSLYNQPQHF. The CDR3 DNA sequence: TGTGCCAGCAGTTTATACAATCAGCCCCAGCATTTT.

As to this clone: A much larger clonotype is one base distant, so this may be a read error. V gene TRBV27 combines with J gene TRBJ1-1; no firm D call. CDR3 size: 13 residues. Germline loops: CDR1 MNHEY, CDR2 SMNVEV (reference sequence). Trimming removed 6 bases at V and 0 bases at J, with 8 bases between. Here the CDR3 DNA reads TGTGCCAGCAGCCCCCGGATGAACACTGAAGCTTTCTTT. Translation: CASSPRMNTEAFF.

This clone was counted only a few times. The chain combines TRBV5-1 with TRBJ1-4; 7 nucleotides line up with TRBD1. J lost 5 bases, V lost 0 bases, and 4 bases had no gene match. This CDR3 contains 15 residues. The germline V gene has CDR1 SGHRS and CDR2 YFSETQ. The CDR3 sequence: CASSLGAGGNEKLFF. The CDR3 coding sequence is TGCGCCAGCAGCTTGGGTGCAGGGGGGAATGAAAAACTGTTTTTT. The whole variable domain, remainder taken from reference TRBV5-1 and TRBJ1-4, is KAGVTQTPRYLIKTRGQQVTLSCSPISGHRSVSWYQQTPGQGLQFLFEYFSETQRNKGNFPGRFSGRQFSNSRSEMNVSTLELGDSALYLCASSLGAGGNEKLFFGSGTQLSVL.

This CDR3 reads CASSEGQGGLGVEQYF. The CDR3 region has the DNA TGTGCCAGCAGTGAGGGACAGGGAGGGTTAGGCGTCGAGCAGTACTTC. The chain uses TRBV2 and TRBJ2-7; 9 bases are a match to TRBD1. Germline CDR1 reads SNHLY; CDR2 reads FYNNEI. The CDR3 extends over 16 amino acids. Trimming removed 3 bases from V and 6 bases from J; junction bases left unmatched: 12.

This chain links TRBV5-3 with TRBJ2-7, with D tentatively TRBD1 (7 bases). TRBV5-3 is an ORF; its function is uncertain. The V end lost 9 bases, the J end lost 5 bases, and 15 bases lay between the germline ends. The CDR3 has 12 residues. CDR3 sequence: CATCRGVHEQYF. For the CDR3, the DNA is TGTGCCACCTGCAGGGGGGTACACGAGCAGTACTTC.